This T cell receptor (beta chain) was identified in a study of CD8 T cells in ankylosing spondylitis. This clonotype was detected many times. Its antigen is not identified. Findings and caveats of the study: Significantly higher representation of disease-linked clones was reported for matched ankylosing spondylitis synovial fluid. Before this, some motif variants had been reported in reactive arthritis synovial fluid and blood. The disease-linked clones had a CD8+ phenotype and low blood frequencies. About 8 highly homologous variants made up a TCR beta motif that seemed to typify ankylosing spondylitis blood.

The CDR3 has 12 amino acids. Trimming removed 0 bases from V and 8 bases from J, with 8 bases in between. Germline V gene sequence: CDR1 DFQATT, CDR2 SNEGSKA (reference sequence). Scientists made TCR beta libraries using quantitative 5'-RACE with molecular barcodes. MiXCR, run by TCRdb on the 5' RACE reads, gives a single entry per CDR3 protein. This repertoire shows 500,000 or so distinct CDR3 sequences, roughly 5.3% found once; its top ten account for 3.5%. Material: blood, either unsorted or a sorted T cell fraction (not recorded which). The sequence came from a male donor with ankylosing spondylitis. This rearrangement joins TRBV20-1 to TRBJ2-1; D remains unclear. The chain's CDR3 is CSARDHRDEQFF. The CDR3 DNA follows: TGCAGTGCTAGAGATCACCGGGATGAGCAGTTCTTC.